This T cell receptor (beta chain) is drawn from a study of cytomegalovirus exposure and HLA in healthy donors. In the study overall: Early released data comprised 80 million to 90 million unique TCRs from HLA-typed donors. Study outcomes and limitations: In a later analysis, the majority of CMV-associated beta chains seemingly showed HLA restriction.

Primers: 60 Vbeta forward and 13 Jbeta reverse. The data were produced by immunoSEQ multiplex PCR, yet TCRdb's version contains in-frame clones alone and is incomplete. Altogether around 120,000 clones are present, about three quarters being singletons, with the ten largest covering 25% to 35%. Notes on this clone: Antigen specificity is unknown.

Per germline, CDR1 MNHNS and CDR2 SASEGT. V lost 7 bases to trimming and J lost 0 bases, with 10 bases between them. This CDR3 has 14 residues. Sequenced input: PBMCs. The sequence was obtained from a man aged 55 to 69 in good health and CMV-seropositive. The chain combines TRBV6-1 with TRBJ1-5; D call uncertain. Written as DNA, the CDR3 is TGTGCCAGCACCGAGGGATTTAGCAATCAGCCCCAGCATTTT. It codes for CASTEGFSNQPQHF.